A selection of T cell receptor beta chains follows, all from one sample in a study of T-cell memory formation after mild COVID-19. TCRdb called the 5' RACE reads again in MiXCR, with one record for every CDR3 protein. The sample consists of 190,000 or so distinct CDR3 sequences, roughly a tenth of them appearing once. Material: PBMCs or a T cell subset sorted from them (not recorded which). The receptors were sampled from a man between 18 and 35 years old who had mild COVID-19 (a few samples of this study predate the infection). Cell type and time point are not known. The CDR3 runs from the conserved cysteine through the conserved F or W. D genes are given only for firm matches. Clone size appears in some rows only: once, few, many, or a class for an expanded clone.

>many|TRBV6-6|.|TRBJ1-2
TGCGCCAGCAGCTACGGAGGGAACTATGGCTACACCTTC
CASSYGGNYGYTF
>.|TRBV7-2|.|TRBJ1-5
TGTGCCAGCAGCCTTCAGGCTAGCAATCAGCCCCAGCATTTT
CASSLQASNQPQHF
>.|TRBV3-1|.|TRBJ2-1
TGTGCCAGCAGCCGTGTCGGGGGGCAGGATGAGCAGTTCTTC
CASSRVGGQDEQFF
>many|TRBV4-1|.|TRBJ1-2
TGCGCCAGCAGCCAAGCTAACTATGGCTACACCTTC
CASSQANYGYTF
>few|TRBV20-1|.|TRBJ2-2
TGCAGTGCCCGCGTACAGGCCCTGAACACCGGGGAGCTGTTTTTT
CSARVQALNTGELFF
>few|TRBV5-6|.|TRBJ2-6
TGTGCCAGCAGCTTACAAACAGTCGTCCTGACTTTC
CASSLQTVVLTF
>.|TRBV4-1|.|TRBJ1-3
TGCGCCAGCAGCCAAGATGCGGGGCAGGGAGGAAACACCATATATTTT
CASSQDAGQGGNTIYF
>.|TRBV6-2/TRBV6-3|.|TRBJ2-1
TGTGCCAGCAGTTACCGGGGGTGGTATGAGCAGTTCTTC
CASSYRGWYEQFF
>few|TRBV7-9|.|TRBJ1-4
TGTGCCAGCAGCTTAGGCGTGTCAGAACATAATGAAAAACTGTTTTTT
CASSLGVSEHNEKLFF
>.|TRBV2|.|TRBJ2-3
TGTGCCAGCAGTGGTGCTAGGGGGGGCGCAGATACGCAGTATTTT
CASSGARGGADTQYF
>few|TRBV20-1|.|TRBJ1-2
TGCATCTCCGACGGAATGTATGGCTACACCTTC
CISDGMYGYTF
>.|TRBV11-3|TRBD1|TRBJ2-7
TGTGCCAGCAGCTTACAGGGACAGGGCTACGAGCAGTACTTC
CASSLQGQGYEQYF
>.|TRBV29-1|.|TRBJ1-5
TGCAGCGTTCAGGTGAGGGGTAATCAGCCCCAGCATTTT
CSVQVRGNQPQHF
>.|TRBV5-1|.|TRBJ1-1
TGCGCCAGCAGCTCCCCGGCAGCCCACACTGAAGCTTTCTTT
CASSSPAAHTEAFF
>.|TRBV11-3|.|TRBJ2-3
TGTGCCAGCAGCTTAGTGACGGACAGTACTAGCACAGATACGCAGTATTTT
CASSLVTDSTSTDTQYF
>few|TRBV7-8|TRBD1|TRBJ1-5
TGTGCCAGCAGCTCATCCGACAGGGGTCGACAGCCCCAGCATTTT
CASSSSDRGRQPQHF
>.|TRBV18|.|TRBJ1-4
TGTGCCAGCTCACGGGGGCTAACTAATGAAAAACTGTTTTTT
CASSRGLTNEKLFF
>few|TRBV2|.|TRBJ2-7
TGTGCCAGCAGTGAAGACTACTACGAGCAGTACTTC
CASSEDYYEQYF
>.|TRBV7-2|TRBD1|TRBJ1-2
TGTGCCAGCAGCTTTAAGGGGGCGCAAGGCTACACCTTC
CASSFKGAQGYTF
>.|TRBV12-3/TRBV12-4|.|TRBJ1-5
TGTGCCAGCAAGAGCGGCACCTCCGGTCAGCCCCAGCATTTT
CASKSGTSGQPQHF
>few|TRBV7-9|TRBD1|TRBJ1-2
TGTGCCAGCAGCTGGGGACAGGATAACTATGGCTACACCTTC
CASSWGQDNYGYTF
>.|TRBV20-1|TRBD1|TRBJ2-1
TGCAGTGCTAGAGACCGACAGGGCATATGGAATGAGCAGTTCTTC
CSARDRQGIWNEQFF
>many|TRBV13|.|TRBJ2-3
TGTGCCAGCAGCATGTGGCGTTTTGCAGATACGCAGTATTTT
CASSMWRFADTQYF
>few|TRBV7-2|TRBD2|TRBJ2-3
TGTGCCAGCAGCTCTCCCGGACTAGCGGGGGCTAATACGCAGTATTTT
CASSSPGLAGANTQYF
>.|TRBV3-1|.|TRBJ2-5
TGTGCCAGCAGCCAAGGGGTAGCCCGTCAAGAGACCCAGTACTTC
CASSQGVARQETQYF
>many|TRBV7-9|.|TRBJ2-5
TGTGCCAGCATCAATCTACCCGGAGCGACCCAGTACTTC
CASINLPGATQYF
>few|TRBV6-2/TRBV6-3|.|TRBJ1-5
TGTGCCAGCAGCCAAGCTTCGGCAGGGATGAATCAGCCCCAGCATTTT
CASSQASAGMNQPQHF
>.|TRBV5-1|TRBD2|TRBJ2-3
TGCGCCAGCAGCGCCGGCCTAGCGGGGATATATACGCAGTATTTT
CASSAGLAGIYTQYF
>many|TRBV7-3|.|TRBJ2-3
TGTGCCAGCAGCTTCGGACGGTCAGACACAGATACGCAGTATTTT
CASSFGRSDTDTQYF
>.|TRBV20-1|.|TRBJ2-5
TGCAGTGCCGACAGGGAGGGCCAAGAGACCCAGTACTTC
CSADREGQETQYF
>few|TRBV10-3|TRBD1|TRBJ2-3
TGTGCCATCAGCTACAGGGGGTTGGGTACTGATACGCAGTATTTT
CAISYRGLGTDTQYF
>many|TRBV21-1|.|TRBJ2-6
TGTGCCAGCAGCATTCCTAGGAAGGTCTCTGGGGCCAACGTCCTGACTTTC
CASSIPRKVSGANVLTF
>few|TRBV6-2/TRBV6-3|.|TRBJ1-1
TGTGCCAGCAGTAAGTTGGGGACTGAAGCTTTCTTT
CASSKLGTEAFF
>many|TRBV18|.|TRBJ2-1
TGTGCCAGCTCACCACCCGACGGAAACTACAATGAGCAGTTCTTC
CASSPPDGNYNEQFF
>.|TRBV7-2|.|TRBJ2-7
TGTGCCAGCAGCTTAGGATCCGGGGCCGTCTACGAGCAGTACTTC
CASSLGSGAVYEQYF
>few|TRBV2|TRBD2|TRBJ2-5
TGTGCCAGCAGAGGACTAGCGGTCGGGACCCAGTACTTC
CASRGLAVGTQYF
>.|TRBV5-1|.|TRBJ1-3
TGCGCCAGCAGCTTGGACGGTGGAGGAAACACCATATATTTT
CASSLDGGGNTIYF
>few|TRBV20-1|.|TRBJ1-2
TGCAGTGCTGCCCTCGGAATCCTTTCTAACTATGGCTACACCTTC
CSAALGILSNYGYTF